This T cell receptor beta chain appears in the sequencing data of a study of CXCR3-negative and CXCR3-positive naive CD8 T cells. Findings and limits, study-wide: CXCR3-positive naive cells had TRB CDR3s that were more hydrophobic than CXCR3-negative naive cells had.

All TRB cDNA libraries came from 5' RACE performed with UMI labels. TCRdb re-called the 5' RACE reads and gives one entry per CDR3 protein, without DNA. This listing includes 75,000 to 90,000 distinct CDR3 sequences. Notes on this clonotype: Its matching antigen is unknown.

CDR3 length: 13 amino acids. Germline CDR1 reads SGHRS; CDR2 reads YFSETQ. The material sequenced was naive CXCR3+ CD8+ T cells from blood. Subset of the sample: CD45RO-CCR7+CD27+CD95- naive CD8+ T cells expressing CXCR3 (TNR3+). The receptor was isolated from a human donor in good health. Some clones in this sample may be carry-over from other donors' samples. This sequence joins TRBV5-1 and TRBJ2-7; lacking DNA, the TRBD2 call made by TCRdb goes unchecked. CDR3 sequence: CASSLEGPYEQYF.